These 26 T cell receptor beta chains originate from one sample sequenced in a study of cytomegalovirus exposure and HLA in healthy donors. In the PCR, 60 Vbeta and 13 Jbeta primers were used. TCRdb's table, derived via immunoSEQ multiplex PCR, lists solely in-frame clones and lacks some. In the table there are about 95,000 clones, roughly 79% of which are singletons. The specimen was PBMCs. The origin of the receptors is a woman aged 40 to 55 in good health and CMV-seronegative.

This chain uses TRBV4-3 with TRBJ1-5; 9 bases map to TRBD1. Germline values: CDR1 LGHNA, CDR2 YSLEER. The CDR3 extends over 15 amino acids. V lost 5 bases and J lost 4; bases outside the gene matches: 6. The CDR3 sequence is CASSFRDRENQPQHF. The DNA of the CDR3 is TGCGCCAGCAGCTTCCGGGACAGGGAGAATCAGCCCCAGCATTTT.

The V gene is TRBV5-1, the J gene TRBJ1-2; no firm D call. The V and J ends lost 1 base and 1 base respectively, with 8 bases between them. Per the germline V gene, CDR1 is SGHRS and CDR2 is YFSETQ. The CDR3 loop spans 14 amino acids. For the CDR3, the DNA is TGCGCCAGCAGCTTGAGTAACAGTAACTATGGCTACACCTTC. Residues: CASSLSNSNYGYTF.

J is TRBJ2-1 and V is TRBV7-8; 9 bases align to TRBD2. Germline trimming cut 3 bases from V and 9 bases from J; bases unmatched to any gene: 9. The CDR3 length is 15 residues. Looked up from germline, CDR1 is SGHVS and CDR2 is FQNEAQ. The CDR3 bases are TGTGCCAGCAGCTTTCTAGCGGGGAGATTTGGTGAGCAGTTCTTC. Its translation: CASSFLAGRFGEQFF.

The genes are TRBV5-1 and TRBJ1-3, with TRBD1 identical over 8 bases. V was clipped by 1 base and J by 3 bases; unmatched bases: 15. The CDR3 has 19 residues. CDR1 is SGHRS and CDR2 is YFSETQ in the germline V gene. The chain's CDR3 is CASSLLGPGQGYYGNTIYF. As DNA, the CDR3 is TGCGCCAGCAGCTTGTTGGGGCCCGGACAGGGTTATTATGGAAACACCATATATTTT. The full variable domain, in which reference TRBV5-1 and TRBJ1-3 provide the parts outside the CDR3, is KAGVTQTPRYLIKTRGQQVTLSCSPISGHRSVSWYQQTPGQGLQFLFEYFSETQRNKGNFPGRFSGRQFSNSRSEMNVSTLELGDSALYLCASSLLGPGQGYYGNTIYFGEGSWLTVV.

The chain is built from TRBV5-1 and TRBJ2-7, with D perhaps matching TRBD1 (6 bases). CDR3 length: 13 amino acids. Per the germline V gene, CDR1 is SGHRS and CDR2 is YFSETQ. With 3 bases removed from V and 12 bases from J, the gap between germline ends came to 19 bases. The CDR3 DNA is TGCGCCAGCAGCTCGGACTTGACAGGTCTGAGGTACTTC. Protein sequence: CASSSDLTGLRYF.

This clone showed up just once. The chain carries TRBV5-1 and TRBJ2-7; TRBD1 is a possible D gene (5 bases). Trimming shortened V by 1 base and J by 0 bases, and 14 bases separated the two germline ends. The CDR3 is made up of 16 amino acids. Germline CDR1 reads SGHRS; CDR2 reads YFSETQ. This CDR3 is CASSLSGRANSYEQYF. The DNA of the CDR3 is TGCGCCAGCAGCTTGAGTGGCAGGGCGAACTCCTACGAGCAGTACTTC.

V and J are TRBV4-2 and TRBJ2-1; D gene ambiguous. The CDR3 consists of 14 residues. V lost 0 bases to trimming and J lost 3 bases, with 6 bases between them. CDR1 and CDR2 (germline): LGHNA, YNFKEQ. As DNA, the CDR3 is TGTGCCAGCAGCCAAGAGGTTAGCTACAATGAGCAGTTCTTC. It encodes CASSQEVSYNEQFF.

With respect to this clone: Distinct nucleotide sequences in the sample also encode this CDR3. The chain recombines TRBV6-1 with TRBJ2-3; D is possibly TRBD1 (5 bases). The CDR3 is 14 residues long. Germline lookup yields CDR1 MNHNS and CDR2 SASEGT. Trimming took 6 bases from V and 4 from J, leaving 14 bases between them. CDR3 residues: CASRLQGRADTQYF. The CDR3, as DNA: TGTGCCAGCAGATTGCAGGGTCGGGCAGATACGCAGTATTTT.

V usage is TRBV10-1 and J usage is TRBJ1-5, with 10 bases identical to TRBD1. The V gene end was trimmed by 7 bases and the J gene end by 0 bases; junction bases not matched to a gene: 12. There are 18 residues in the CDR3. Germline values: CDR1 WNHNN, CDR2 SYGVQD (reference sequence). Here the CDR3 reads CASNITGQGWYSNQPQHF. Written as DNA, the CDR3 is TGCGCCAGCAATATAACGGGACAGGGGTGGTATAGCAATCAGCCCCAGCATTTT.

This clone was picked up one time. This chain uses TRBV2 with TRBJ1-1, with a weak D call TRBD1 (6 bases). Per the germline V gene, CDR1 is SNHLY and CDR2 is FYNNEI. V was clipped by 6 bases and J by 5 bases, with 19 bases between them. CDR3 length: 15 residues. As DNA, the CDR3 is TGTGCCAGCAGGAGGGGGAAGGGCCCGGTTACTGAAGCTTTCTTT. Its translation: CASRRGKGPVTEAFF.

The rearrangement links TRBV29-1 to TRBJ1-1; 11 nucleotides line up with TRBD1. Germline V CDR1 and CDR2: SQVTM, ANQGSEA. V was pared by 4 bases and J by 5 bases, with 21 bases of the junction left unmatched. The CDR3 is made up of 19 amino acids. The CDR3 DNA reads as TGCAGCGTTGCCTCACAGACCGGGACAGGGGGTTTTGTACGGACTGAAGCTTTCTTT. It yields the protein CSVASQTGTGGFVRTEAFF.

V usage is TRBV5-5 and J usage is TRBJ2-7; TRBD1 matches 10 bases. Trimming cost V 2 bases and J 4 bases; bases outside gene matches: 3. The germline CDR1 and CDR2 sequences are SGHKS and YYEKEE (reference sequence). The CDR3 has 14 residues. CDR3: CASSFRDRGYEQYF. CDR3 coding DNA: TGTGCCAGCAGCTTCCGGGACAGGGGTTACGAGCAGTACTTC.

The chain combines TRBV18 with TRBJ2-7, with D perhaps matching TRBD1 (6 bases). The CDR3 is 13 amino acids. Trimming pared 3 bases from V and 4 bases from J, leaving 10 bases between. Germline values: CDR1 KGHSH, CDR2 LQKENI. The CDR3 spells CASSPGTSYEQYF. In DNA form, the CDR3 reads TGTGCCAGCTCACCTGGGACATCATACGAGCAGTACTTC.

The chain is built from TRBV28 and TRBJ2-7; D might be TRBD2 (6 bases). Deletions cut 3 bases from V and 1 base from J, with 10 bases between. There are 14 residues in the CDR3. Germline V gene lookup returns CDR1 MDHEN and CDR2 SYDVKM. CDR3: CASSLEGRSYEQYF. In DNA, the CDR3 is TGTGCCAGCAGTTTGGAGGGACGGTCCTACGAGCAGTACTTC.

This clone occurred once. The genes are TRBV28 and TRBJ2-5; 7 nucleotides line up with TRBD1. J was trimmed by 5 bases and V by 6 bases; bases with no gene match: 9. Germline values: CDR1 MDHEN, CDR2 SYDVKM. The CDR3 consists of 14 residues. The CDR3 DNA reads as TGTGCCAGCAGACCCGGACAGGTCGGGGAGACCCAGTACTTC. Its translation is CASRPGQVGETQYF. The full variable domain, with the rest looked up from reference TRBV28 and TRBJ2-5, is DVKVTQSSRYLVKRTGEKVFLECVQDMDHENMFWYRQDPGLGLRLIYFSYDVKMKEKGDIPEGYSVSREKKERFSLILESASTNQTSMYLCASRPGQVGETQYFGPGTRLLVL.

The genes are TRBV7-7 and TRBJ2-1, with TRBD1 matching 9 bases. The V gene's germline CDR1 is SSHAT and CDR2 FNYEAQ (reference sequence). V gave up 5 bases and J gave up 4 bases; unmatched junction bases: 6. The CDR3 totals 15 residues. The CDR3 nucleotides read TGTGCCAGCAGCCAAGGGACAGGGTCATACAATGAGCAGTTCTTC. This translates into CASSQGTGSYNEQFF.

This sequence joins TRBV19 and TRBJ1-2; D perhaps matches TRBD1 (5 bases). The length of the CDR3 is 13 residues. Germline-derived CDR1 and CDR2 are LNHDA and SQIVND (reference sequence). Trimming cost V 5 bases and J 4 bases, with 11 bases left between them. CDR3 amino acids: CASSPDTRYGYTF. The CDR3 DNA reads TGTGCCAGTAGTCCGGACACTCGCTATGGCTACACCTTC.

V gene TRBV7-3 combines with J gene TRBJ2-1, with 10 bases that match TRBD2. The V gene's germline CDR1 is SGHTA and CDR2 FQGTGA. The CDR3 is 15 residues long. The ends lost 5 bases at V and 8 bases at J; junction bases unmatched: 9. CDR3 DNA: TGTGCCAGCAGCCCGGGGGTAGCGGGGGGAGATGAGCAGTTCTTC. Residues: CASSPGVAGGDEQFF.

The V gene is TRBV15, the J gene TRBJ1-3; D ambiguous. The CDR3 length is 18 residues. Germline CDR1 reads LNHNV; CDR2 reads YYDKDF (reference sequence). V lost 0 bases and J lost 0, with 15 bases in between. The DNA of the CDR3 is TGTGCCACCAGCAGAGATGCGGGAACCCTAGGCTCTGGAAACACCATATATTTT. It is translated as CATSRDAGTLGSGNTIYF.

The rearrangement joins TRBV18 to TRBJ1-1, with D perhaps matching TRBD1 (5 bases). The CDR3 sequence is 16 residues long. Between the trimmed V and J ends, which lost 5 bases and 0 bases, there was a span of 16 bases. Germline CDR1 reads KGHSH; CDR2 reads LQKENI. CDR3 in DNA: TGTGCCAGCTCAAGCGACAGTCCCATCCTGAACACTGAAGCTTTCTTT. It is translated as CASSSDSPILNTEAFF. Drawing the rest from reference TRBV18 and TRBJ1-1, the complete variable domain is NAGVMQNPRHLVRRRGQEARLRCSPMKGHSHVYWYRQLPEEGLKFMVYLQKENIIDESGMPKERFSAEFPKEGPSILRIQQVVRGDSAAYFCASSSDSPILNTEAFFGQGTRLTVV.

This chain connects TRBV6-6 to TRBJ2-2; D is undetermined. The CDR3 covers 13 residues. CDR1 MNHNY and CDR2 SVGAGI come from the germline V gene (reference sequence). V lost 11 bases, J lost 0 bases, and 10 bases lay in between. The DNA of the CDR3 is TGTGCCCTAGACGGCCCGAACACCGGGGAGCTGTTTTTT. Translating gives CALDGPNTGELFF.

The rearrangement links TRBV10-2 to TRBJ1-3; D is undetermined. V lost 1 base to trimming and J lost 1 base, with 20 bases between them. This CDR3 is 19 amino acids long. CDR1 and CDR2 (germline): WSHSY, SAAADI. The CDR3 nucleotides are TGCGCCAGCAGTGAGTACCACCCTGGCAGATCCGTTTCTGGAAACACCATATATTTT. Its protein product is CASSEYHPGRSVSGNTIYF.

This clone appeared once. This rearrangement joins TRBV18 to TRBJ1-1; 8 bases align to TRBD1. This CDR3 is 15 amino acids long. Germline CDR1 and CDR2: KGHSH and LQKENI. V gave up 5 bases and J gave up 2 bases; unmatched junction bases: 7. CDR3 bases: TGTGCCAGCTCAATTTCCGGGACAGGAAACACTGAAGCTTTCTTT. Translation gives CASSISGTGNTEAFF.

The V gene is TRBV27, the J gene TRBJ1-2; 9 bases fit TRBD1. Germline CDR1 MNHEY, CDR2 SMNVEV (reference sequence). CDR3 size: 13 residues. Unmatched junction bases numbered 4, after V lost 3 bases and J lost 8 bases. CDR3: CASSFRDREGYTF. The CDR3 nucleotides are TGTGCCAGCAGTTTCCGGGACAGGGAGGGCTACACCTTC.

The V call is TRBV4-1, the J call TRBJ1-2, with D possibly being TRBD1 (5 bases). Trimming took off 3 bases at V and 7 bases at J, with 27 bases between the two ends. The CDR3 is 18 amino acids. Germline values: CDR1 MGHRA, CDR2 YSYEKL. CDR3 nucleotides: TGCGCCAGCAGCCATCCCTCAACGAGACTTTCTATCGGGGGTGGCTACACCTTC. It yields the protein CASSHPSTRLSIGGGYTF.

V is TRBV4-1 and J is TRBJ2-1; D ambiguous. Trimming removed 7 bases from V and 3 bases from J, with 13 bases in between. The CDR3 has 14 amino acids. Germline loops: CDR1 MGHRA, CDR2 YSYEKL. For the CDR3, the DNA is TGCGCCAGCATGTTGTCGGTAAACTACAATGAGCAGTTCTTC. Translating it yields CASMLSVNYNEQFF.